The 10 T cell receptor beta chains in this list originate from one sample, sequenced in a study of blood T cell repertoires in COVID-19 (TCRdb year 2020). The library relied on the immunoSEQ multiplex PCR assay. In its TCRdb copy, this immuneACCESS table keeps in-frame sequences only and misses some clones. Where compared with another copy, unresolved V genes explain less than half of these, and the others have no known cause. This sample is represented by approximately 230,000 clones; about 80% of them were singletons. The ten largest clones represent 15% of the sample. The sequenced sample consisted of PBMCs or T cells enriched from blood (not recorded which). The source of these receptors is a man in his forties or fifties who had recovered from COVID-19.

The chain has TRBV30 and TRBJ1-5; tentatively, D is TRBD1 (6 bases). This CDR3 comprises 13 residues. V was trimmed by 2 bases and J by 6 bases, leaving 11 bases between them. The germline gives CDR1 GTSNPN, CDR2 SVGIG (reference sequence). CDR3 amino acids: CAWSLGAGQPQHF. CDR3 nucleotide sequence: TGTGCCTGGAGTCTGGGGGCTGGTCAGCCCCAGCATTTT.

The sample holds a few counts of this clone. This CDR3 reads CATSTGSNQPQHF. In nucleotides, the CDR3 is TGTGCCACCAGCACGGGAAGCAATCAGCCCCAGCATTTT. The chain recombines TRBV15 with TRBJ1-5; D unclear. Germline V gene sequence: CDR1 LNHNV, CDR2 YYDKDF (reference sequence). The CDR3 is 13 amino acids. The V end was cut by 4 bases, the J end by 1 base, with 5 bases between.

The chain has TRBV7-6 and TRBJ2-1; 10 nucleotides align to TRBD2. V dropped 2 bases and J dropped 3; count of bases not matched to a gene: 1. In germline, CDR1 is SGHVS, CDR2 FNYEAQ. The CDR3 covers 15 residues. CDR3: CASSLRTSGYNEQFF. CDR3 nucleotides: TGTGCCAGCAGCTTAAGGACTAGCGGCTACAATGAGCAGTTCTTC.

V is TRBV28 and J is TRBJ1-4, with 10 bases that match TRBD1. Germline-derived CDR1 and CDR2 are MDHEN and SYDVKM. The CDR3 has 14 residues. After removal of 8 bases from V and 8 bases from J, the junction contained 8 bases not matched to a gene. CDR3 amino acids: CASETGGAQEKLFF. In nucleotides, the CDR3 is TGTGCCAGCGAGACAGGGGGCGCTCAGGAAAAACTGTTTTTT.

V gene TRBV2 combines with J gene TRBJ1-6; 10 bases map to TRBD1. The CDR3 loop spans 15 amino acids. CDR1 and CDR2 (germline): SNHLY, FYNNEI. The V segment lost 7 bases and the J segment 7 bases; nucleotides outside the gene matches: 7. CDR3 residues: CASTLTGGENSPLHF. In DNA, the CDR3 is TGTGCCAGCACTCTGACAGGGGGCGAAAATTCACCCCTCCACTTT.

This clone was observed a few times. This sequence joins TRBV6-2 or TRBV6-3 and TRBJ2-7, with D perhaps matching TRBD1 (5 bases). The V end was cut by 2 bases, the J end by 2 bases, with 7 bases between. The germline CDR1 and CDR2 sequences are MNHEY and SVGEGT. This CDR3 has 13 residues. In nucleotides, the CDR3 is TGTGCCAGCAGTTACAAGGGGACCTACGAGCAGTACTTC. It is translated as CASSYKGTYEQYF.

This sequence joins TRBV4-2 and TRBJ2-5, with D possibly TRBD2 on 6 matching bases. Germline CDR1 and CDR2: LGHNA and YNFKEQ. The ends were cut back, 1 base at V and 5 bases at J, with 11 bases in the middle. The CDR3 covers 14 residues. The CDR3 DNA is TGTGCCAGCAGCCAAGTCGGAGGGGAGGAGACCCAGTACTTC. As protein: CASSQVGGEETQYF.

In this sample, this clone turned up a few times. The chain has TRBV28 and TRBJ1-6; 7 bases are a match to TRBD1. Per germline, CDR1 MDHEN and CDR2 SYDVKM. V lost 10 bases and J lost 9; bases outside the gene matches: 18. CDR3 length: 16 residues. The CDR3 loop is CATSPATGNRRSPLHF. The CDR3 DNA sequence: TGTGCCACAAGCCCCGCGACAGGGAATCGTCGTTCACCCCTCCACTTT.

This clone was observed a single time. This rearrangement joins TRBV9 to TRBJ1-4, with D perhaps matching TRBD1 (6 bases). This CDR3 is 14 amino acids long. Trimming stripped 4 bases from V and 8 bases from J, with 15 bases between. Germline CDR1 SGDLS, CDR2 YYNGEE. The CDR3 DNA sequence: TGTGCCAGCAGCCCATTGGGGGGGGGCGAAAAACTGTTTTTT. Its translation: CASSPLGGGEKLFF.

The CDR3 spells CASSLAATSGRVMVANEQFF. The DNA of the CDR3 is TGTGCCAGCAGCTTAGCCGCGACTAGCGGGAGGGTAATGGTGGCGAATGAGCAGTTCTTC. This chain uses TRBV7-2 with TRBJ2-1; 14 bases fit TRBD2. The germline V gene has CDR1 SGHTA and CDR2 FQGNSA. The CDR3 has 20 amino acids. The V segment lost 0 bases and the J segment 7 bases; nucleotides outside the gene matches: 14.